The rows below give T cell receptor beta chains drawn from one sample of a study of T cell responses to AZD1222 COVID-19 vaccine. TCRdb keeps only in-frame clones here, not all; method: immunoSEQ multiplex PCR. The table has more than 80,000 clones, approximately 91% seen once. The specimen was peripheral blood, collected on day 0 of AZD1222 vaccination. Source of these receptors: an adult in good health. Each CDR3 is given with its conserved first and last residue.

J,length,V,CDR3
TRBJ2-3,16,TRBV7-2,CASRGQDTLRTDTQYF
TRBJ1-5,14,TRBV4-2,CASSQGQGSQPQHF
TRBJ1-2,13,TRBV11-2,CASSLAQYYGYTF
TRBJ2-3,15,TRBV4-3,CASSQETPPTDTQYF
TRBJ2-1,14,TRBV5-1,CASTEESSYNEQFF
TRBJ1-1,10,TRBV27,CASGRTEAFF
TRBJ1-5,14,TRBV9,CASSVGTAAGPQHF
TRBJ1-6,12,TRBV7-2,CASGPYNSPLHF
TRBJ2-2,13,TRBV4-1,CASSQGYTGELFF
TRBJ2-5,14,TRBV9,CASSVTGGKKTQYF
TRBJ2-3,13,TRBV18,CASSPQRTDTQYF
TRBJ2-3,12,TRBV9,CASSVSSGTQYF
TRBJ1-5,16,TRBV15,CATSRDHTRSNQPQHF
TRBJ1-5,15,TRBV4-1,CASSQVGTDNQPQHF
TRBJ1-1,16,TRBV9,CASSPLPLDRVPEAFF
TRBJ1-3,14,TRBV19,CASSTVSSGNTIYF
TRBJ1-2,13,TRBV6-2/TRBV6-3,CASSYNRQAGYTF
TRBJ2-1,14,TRBV18,CASSPRPSYNEQFF
TRBJ2-1,16,TRBV7-3,CASSPNPGTAHNEQFF
TRBJ1-3,12,TRBV5-4,CASSSGQNTIYF
TRBJ2-1,18,TRBV3-1/TRBV3-2,CASSQRTSGSPEGGEQFF
TRBJ2-7,14,TRBV28,CASSSPGSSYEQYF
TRBJ2-2,17,TRBV5-4,CASSPAAGVANTGELFF
TRBJ1-4,13,TRBV18,CASSPELGEKLFF
TRBJ2-7,13,TRBV6-5,CASRESNSYEQYF
TRBJ1-4,13,TRBV12-3/TRBV12-4,CASSRDGNEKLFF
TRBJ1-5,16,TRBV18,CASSLRGGFGNQPQHF
TRBJ2-5,15,TRBV3-1/TRBV3-2,CASSQGPIPTETQYF
TRBJ1-4,15,TRBV19,CASSMFGGRNEKLFF
TRBJ1-6,17,TRBV19,CASSTTRDRVFNSPLHF
TRBJ2-1,16,TRBV24-1,CATSEEAGATYNEQFF
TRBJ1-1,15,TRBV9,CASTRGNLMNTEAFF
TRBJ2-1,14,TRBV27,CASSFRGPHNEQFF
TRBJ1-4,12,TRBV2,CAERGVTEKLFF
TRBJ1-1,14,TRBV5-4,CASSSRQGTTEAFF
TRBJ2-1,14,TRBV6-2/TRBV6-3,CASSYGQEHNEQFF
TRBJ1-5,16,TRBV7-8,CASSPQPSTVEKPQHF
TRBJ1-1,15,TRBV9,CASSVGGRLNTEAFF
TRBJ2-5,18,TRBV7-2,CASSLAAWGGRSQETQYF
TRBJ1-6,16,TRBV6-6,CASSRDASSYNSPLHF
TRBJ1-5,13,TRBV11-2,CASSSDRVQPQHF
TRBJ1-2,12,TRBV10-3,CAISETDTTYTF
TRBJ1-4,16,TRBV7-2,CASSLEGGSTNEKLFF
TRBJ2-1,14,TRBV5-1,CASSLPSGNNEQFF
TRBJ1-6,15,TRBV2,CASSGEGLNNSPLHF
TRBJ1-2,14,TRBV27,CASRTGGHGYGYTF
TRBJ2-7,15,TRBV7-2,CASRYGTSSTYEQYF
TRBJ1-1,15,TRBV6-1,CASSEEVWGDTEAFF
TRBJ2-2,13,TRBV11-3,CASSNRNTGELFF